This entry lists 15 T cell receptor beta chains sequenced from one sample in a study of blood T cell repertoires in COVID-19. Assay used: immunoSEQ multiplex PCR; TCRdb lists only in-frame clones, some missing. The sample has 35,000 to 45,000 clones; 90% are singletons. Sequencing was performed on peripheral blood. The receptor set was obtained from a man aged 50 to 59 with active COVID-19.

This clone was picked up a small number of times. This rearrangement joins TRBV10-3 to TRBJ1-1; 10 nucleotides match TRBD1. CDR3 length: 17 amino acids. V was pared by 4 bases and J by 1 base, with 9 bases of the junction left unmatched. Germline lookup yields CDR1 ENHRY and CDR2 SYGVKD. CDR3 region: CAISAPAGQGPNTEAFF. Here the CDR3 DNA reads TGTGCCATCAGTGCCCCCGCGGGACAGGGGCCGAACACTGAAGCTTTCTTT.

Only one count was recorded for this clone. The V gene is TRBV4-1, the J gene TRBJ2-1, with 9 bases that match TRBD2. Germline lookup yields CDR1 MGHRA and CDR2 YSYEKL. CDR3 length: 18 amino acids. J was trimmed by 3 bases and V by 0 bases; bases with no gene match: 9. CDR3 sequence reads: CASSQDHYASGVYNEQFF. CDR3 sequence (DNA): TGCGCCAGCAGCCAAGATCATTACGCTAGCGGGGTCTACAATGAGCAGTTCTTC.

J is TRBJ1-1 and V is TRBV6-6, with D unclear. Trimming removed 8 bases from V and 0 bases from J, with 10 bases in between. The germline V gene encodes CDR1 MNHNY and CDR2 SVGAGI (reference sequence). The CDR3 has 13 residues. The CDR3 reads CASRVLVNTEAFF. CDR3 nucleotides: TGTGCCAGCCGGGTGTTGGTGAACACTGAAGCTTTCTTT.

This clone was counted once. The gene calls are TRBV6-5 and TRBJ1-3; 9 bases match TRBD1. V lost 10 bases to trimming and J lost 3 bases; unmatched junction nucleotides: 4. The CDR3 runs to 13 residues. Germline CDR1 MNHEY, CDR2 SVGAGI. CDR3 sequence reads: CATDRGGGNTIYF. Written as DNA, the CDR3 is TGTGCCACGGACAGGGGTGGTGGAAACACCATATATTTT.

The genes are TRBV5-1 and TRBJ1-2; perhaps TRBD1 as D (6 bases). Between the trimmed V and J ends, which lost 0 bases and 4 bases, there was a span of 13 bases. The CDR3 extends over 15 amino acids. Germline V lookup: CDR1 SGHRS, CDR2 YFSETQ. The CDR3 sequence is CASSLAGQPVYGYTF. In DNA form, the CDR3 reads TGCGCCAGCAGCTTGGCCGGACAGCCCGTCTATGGCTACACCTTC.

The chain has TRBV2 and TRBJ1-1, with unresolved D. From germline, CDR1 is SNHLY and CDR2 FYNNEI. The germline V and J ends were trimmed by 6 bases and 3 bases, with 17 bases remaining between them. This CDR3 spans 15 amino acids. Written as DNA, the CDR3 is TGTGCCAGCAGCCCATATGACGGGAGACACACTGAAGCTTTCTTT. Its protein is CASSPYDGRHTEAFF. Full variable domain (rest looked up from reference TRBV2 and TRBJ1-1): EPEVTQTPSHQVTQMGQEVILRCVPISNHLYFYWYRQILGQKVEFLVSFYNNEISEKSEIFDDQFSVERPDGSNFTLKIRSTKLEDSAMYFCASSPYDGRHTEAFFGQGTRLTVV.

This clone appeared once. The rearrangement uses TRBV7-6 and TRBJ2-6; D perhaps matches TRBD2 (6 bases). This CDR3 region has 19 residues. The germline CDR1 and CDR2 sequences are SGHVS and FNYEAQ. V shed 5 bases and J shed 3 bases, with 23 bases lying between them. The CDR3 sequence is CASSHGRRGRLGGANVLTF. In nucleotides, the CDR3 is TGTGCCAGCAGCCACGGAAGGAGGGGTCGTTTGGGTGGGGCCAACGTCCTGACTTTC. Looking up the rest from reference TRBV7-6 and TRBJ2-6 gives the full variable domain: GAGVSQSPRYKVTKRGQDVALRCDPISGHVSLYWYRQALGQGPEFLTYFNYEAQQDKSGLPNDRFSAERPEGSISTLTIQRTEQRDSAMYRCASSHGRRGRLGGANVLTFGAGSRLTVL.

This clone was picked up one time. The chain has TRBV4-3 and TRBJ2-3; a weak D match, TRBD1 (5 bases). V was cut by 0 bases and J by 4 bases, with 17 bases left in between. This CDR3 comprises 17 residues. Germline loops: CDR1 LGHNA, CDR2 YSLEER. The CDR3 sequence is CASSQDLPGSKSDTQYF. CDR3 DNA: TGCGCCAGCAGCCAAGATCTCCCAGGGTCGAAGTCAGATACGCAGTATTTT.

This rearrangement joins TRBV9 to TRBJ2-3, with 8 bases fitting TRBD1. The germline V gene has CDR1 SGDLS and CDR2 YYNGEE. The CDR3 totals 17 residues. V was pared by 4 bases and J by 2 bases, with 12 bases of the junction left unmatched. CDR3 sequence: CASSPSGGLTVTDTQYF. The DNA for the CDR3 is TGTGCCAGCAGCCCCTCAGGGGGCCTCACAGTCACAGATACGCAGTATTTT.

J is TRBJ2-7 and V is TRBV29-1; D is uncertain. Trimming removed 2 bases from V and 6 bases from J, with 14 bases in between. Germline V lookup: CDR1 SQVTM, CDR2 ANQGSEA. CDR3 length: 13 residues. The CDR3: CSVELRPFGEQYF. Here the CDR3 DNA reads TGCAGCGTTGAATTACGCCCATTCGGCGAGCAGTACTTC.

V is TRBV25-1 and J is TRBJ2-7; TRBD1 matches 8 bases. The CDR3 spans 14 residues. Germline CDR1 is MGHDK and CDR2 is SYGVNS. Losses at the gene ends were 3 bases for V and 5 bases for J; bases not matched to a gene: 6. CDR3 region: CASSDATGVHEQYF. DNA for the CDR3: TGTGCCAGCAGTGACGCGACAGGGGTCCACGAGCAGTACTTC.

This rearrangement joins TRBV9 to TRBJ1-3; TRBD1 might be the D (5 bases). This CDR3 has 16 amino acids. The germline V gene has CDR1 SGDLS and CDR2 YYNGEE. Trimming removed 0 bases at V and 2 bases at J, with 12 bases between. Here the CDR3 DNA reads TGTGCCAGCAGCGTAGATAACGCAGGGACTGGAAACACCATATATTTT. It specifies CASSVDNAGTGNTIYF.

V gene TRBV2 combines with J gene TRBJ2-1, with D possibly matching TRBD1 (5 bases). The CDR3 sequence is 12 residues long. The germline CDR1 and CDR2 sequences are SNHLY and FYNNEI. The ends were cut back, 4 bases at V and 8 bases at J, with 9 bases in the middle. As DNA, the CDR3 is TGTGCCAGCAGTGCCGACAGCCATGAGCAGTTCTTC. This codes for CASSADSHEQFF. Combining the CDR3 with reference TRBV2 and TRBJ2-1 gives the whole variable domain EPEVTQTPSHQVTQMGQEVILRCVPISNHLYFYWYRQILGQKVEFLVSFYNNEISEKSEIFDDQFSVERPDGSNFTLKIRSTKLEDSAMYFCASSADSHEQFFGPGTRLTVL.

The V gene is TRBV11-2, the J gene TRBJ1-6; 7 positions match TRBD1. With V trimmed by 5 bases and J by 7 bases, 11 bases remained unmatched. The CDR3 loop spans 16 amino acids. CDR1 and CDR2 (germline): SGHAT, FQNNGV. The DNA of the CDR3 is TGTGCCAGCAGCCTACGACAGGGAGGCTTAAATTCACCCCTCCACTTT. Its translation: CASSLRQGGLNSPLHF.

The chain links TRBV6-6 to TRBJ2-2; 12 positions match TRBD2. CDR1 and CDR2 from the germline V gene are MNHNY and SVGAGI (reference sequence). The CDR3 is made up of 13 amino acids. V shed 6 bases, J shed 11 bases, and the junction held 4 bases outside the gene matches. The CDR3 DNA sequence: TGTGCCAGCAGCTCTAGCGGGGGGGCTGAGCTGTTTTTT. It yields the protein CASSSSGGAELFF.